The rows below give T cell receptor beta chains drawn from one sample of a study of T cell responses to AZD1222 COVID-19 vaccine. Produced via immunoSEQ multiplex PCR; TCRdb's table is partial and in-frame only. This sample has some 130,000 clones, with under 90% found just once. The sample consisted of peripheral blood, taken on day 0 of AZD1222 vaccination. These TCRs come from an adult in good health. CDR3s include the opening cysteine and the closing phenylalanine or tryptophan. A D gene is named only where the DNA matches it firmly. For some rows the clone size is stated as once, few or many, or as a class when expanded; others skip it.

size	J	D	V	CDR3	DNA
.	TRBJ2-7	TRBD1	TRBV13	CASSLPGQGFYEQYF	TGTGCCAGCAGCCTACCGGGACAGGGCTTCTACGAGCAGTACTTC
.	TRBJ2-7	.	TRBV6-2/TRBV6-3	CASSYSTGEQYF	TGTGCCAGCAGTTACTCGACTGGAGAACAGTACTTC
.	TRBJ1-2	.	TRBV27	CASRKGEGGYTF	TGTGCCAGCAGGAAGGGGGAGGGCGGCTACACCTTC
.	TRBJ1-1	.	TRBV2	CASSPRRVMNTEAFF	TGTGCCAGCAGTCCGCGGAGAGTAATGAACACTGAAGCTTTCTTT
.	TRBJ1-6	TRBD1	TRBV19	CASSGRDRPNSPLHF	TGTGCCAGTAGTGGCCGGGACAGGCCGAATTCACCCCTCCACTTT
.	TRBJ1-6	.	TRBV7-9	CASSLDRAGNSPLHF	TGTGCCAGCAGCTTAGATCGGGCAGGGAATTCACCCCTCCACTTT
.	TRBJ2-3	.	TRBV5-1	CASSPTTDTQYF	TGCGCCAGCAGCCCCACAACAGATACGCAGTATTTT
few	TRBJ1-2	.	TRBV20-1	CSATETAPYSYTF	TGCAGTGCTACTGAGACAGCCCCTTATAGCTACACCTTC
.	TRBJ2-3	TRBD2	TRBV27	CASRTLAGASSTDTQYF	TGTGCCAGCAGAACACTAGCGGGGGCCTCTAGCACAGATACGCAGTATTTT
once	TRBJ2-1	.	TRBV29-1	CSAYPQVGSYNEQFF	TGCAGCGCTTATCCCCAAGTTGGGTCCTACAATGAGCAGTTCTTC
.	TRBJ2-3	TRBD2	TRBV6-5	CATAGGLATDTQYF	TGTGCCACCGCGGGGGGTCTAGCGACAGATACGCAGTATTTT
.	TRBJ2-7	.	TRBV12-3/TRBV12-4	CASSAFNSLQYF	TGTGCCAGCAGTGCCTTCAACAGTTTGCAGTACTTC
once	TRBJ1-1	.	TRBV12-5	CASGWARNTEAFF	TGTGCTAGTGGTTGGGCTCGGAACACTGAAGCTTTCTTT
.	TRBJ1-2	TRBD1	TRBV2	CASSDDRGHGYTF	TGTGCCAGCAGCGACGACAGGGGGCATGGCTACACCTTC
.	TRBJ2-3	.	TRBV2	CASMRSNTDTQYF	TGTGCCAGCATGCGCTCGAACACAGATACGCAGTATTTT
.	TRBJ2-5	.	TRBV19	CASSAGSAGETQYF	TGTGCCAGTTCTGCGGGCAGCGCAGGAGAGACCCAGTACTTC
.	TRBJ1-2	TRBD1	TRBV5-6	CASSLLDRDGYTF	TGTGCCAGCAGCTTGCTCGACAGGGACGGCTACACCTTC
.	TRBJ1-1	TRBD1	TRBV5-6	CANRGQDTEAFF	TGTGCCAACAGGGGGCAGGACACTGAAGCTTTCTTT
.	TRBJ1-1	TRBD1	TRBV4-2	CASRHTGAYRPTEAFF	TGTGCCAGCAGGCATACAGGGGCCTACCGGCCCACTGAAGCTTTCTTT
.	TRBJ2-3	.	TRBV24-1	CATSDLPAGPQYF	TGTGCCACCAGTGACCTCCCGGCAGGGCCGCAGTATTTT
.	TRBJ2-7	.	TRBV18	CASSPRGAEQYF	TGTGCCAGCTCACCGAGGGGGGCGGAGCAGTACTTC
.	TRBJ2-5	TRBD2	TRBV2	CASSRLAGDTLQETQYF	TGTGCCAGCAGTAGACTAGCGGGGGATACCCTGCAAGAGACCCAGTACTTC
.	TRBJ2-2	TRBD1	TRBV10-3	CAARRQGATGELFF	TGTGCCGCCAGACGGCAGGGGGCGACCGGGGAGCTGTTTTTT
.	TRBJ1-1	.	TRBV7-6	CASSLGGRNGTEAFF	TGTGCCAGCAGCTTAGGGGGAAGAAATGGGACTGAAGCTTTCTTT
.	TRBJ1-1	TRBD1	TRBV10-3	CATRTGGYTEAFF	TGTGCCACCAGGACAGGGGGTTACACTGAAGCTTTCTTT
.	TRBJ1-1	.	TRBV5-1	CASSLTGQNTEAFF	TGCGCCAGCAGCTTGACTGGACAGAACACTGAAGCTTTCTTT
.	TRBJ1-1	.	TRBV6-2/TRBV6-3	CASSYSGSLMGTEAFF	TGTGCCAGCAGTTACTCCGGGTCTCTGATGGGGACTGAAGCTTTCTTT
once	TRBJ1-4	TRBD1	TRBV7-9	CASSSGQGGFLEKLFF	TGTGCCAGCAGCTCTGGACAGGGCGGGTTTTTGGAAAAACTGTTTTTT
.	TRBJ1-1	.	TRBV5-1	CASSLAAHQSEAFF	TGCGCCAGCAGCTTGGCGGCCCATCAGTCTGAAGCTTTCTTT
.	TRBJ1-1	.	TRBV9	CASSGEGVGTEAFF	TGTGCCAGCAGCGGCGAAGGGGTCGGGACTGAAGCTTTCTTT
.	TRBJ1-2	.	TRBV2	CASSEQAFGYTF	TGTGCCAGCAGTGAGCAGGCCTTCGGCTACACCTTC
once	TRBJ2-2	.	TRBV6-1	CASSEKTRNTGELFF	TGTGCCAGCAGTGAAAAGACAAGGAACACCGGGGAGCTGTTTTTT
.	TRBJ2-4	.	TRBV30	CAWSRGGIQYF	TGTGCCTGGAGTCGGGGAGGCATTCAGTACTTC
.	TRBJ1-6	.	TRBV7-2	CASKVGSSYNSPLHF	TGTGCCAGCAAAGTGGGGAGCTCCTATAATTCACCCCTCCACTTT
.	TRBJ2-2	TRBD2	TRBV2	CASRGRSTNTGELFF	TGTGCCAGCCGCGGGAGGAGCACGAACACCGGGGAGCTGTTTTTT
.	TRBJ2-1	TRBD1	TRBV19	CATKEGQGSNEQFF	TGTGCCACCAAGGAGGGACAGGGTTCGAATGAGCAGTTCTTC
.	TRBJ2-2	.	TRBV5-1	CASSLGPVFTGELFF	TGCGCCAGCAGCCTGGGACCCGTTTTCACCGGGGAGCTGTTTTTT
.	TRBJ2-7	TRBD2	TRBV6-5	CASSYRDYYEQYF	TGTGCCAGCAGTTACCGGGACTACTACGAGCAGTACTTC
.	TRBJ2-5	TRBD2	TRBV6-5	CASSSGGLGQETQYF	TGTGCCAGCAGTTCGGGGGGGTTGGGACAAGAGACCCAGTACTTC
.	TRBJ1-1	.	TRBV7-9	CASNPTGLGAFF	TGTGCCAGCAACCCCACAGGGTTAGGAGCTTTCTTT
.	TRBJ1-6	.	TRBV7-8	CASSEGYNSPLHF	TGTGCCAGCAGTGAAGGATATAATTCACCCCTCCACTTT
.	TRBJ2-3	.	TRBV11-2	CASSLPGARGDTQYF	TGTGCCAGCAGCTTGCCGGGGGCCCGAGGGGATACGCAGTATTTT
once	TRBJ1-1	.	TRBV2	CASREGQTNTEAFF	TGTGCCAGCAGAGAGGGACAAACGAACACTGAAGCTTTCTTT
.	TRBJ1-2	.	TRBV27	CASSLGLGDPYGYTF	TGTGCCAGCAGTTTAGGGCTGGGGGACCCCTATGGCTACACCTTC
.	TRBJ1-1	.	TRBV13	CASSLRPGRDSEAFF	TGTGCCAGCAGCTTAAGGCCGGGACGGGACTCTGAAGCTTTCTTT
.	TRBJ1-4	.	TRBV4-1	CASTREQGEKLFF	TGCGCCAGCACCAGGGAGCAGGGGGAAAAACTGTTTTTT
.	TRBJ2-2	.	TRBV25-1	CASSEGQLNTGELFF	TGTGCCAGCAGTGAGGGGCAGCTAAACACCGGGGAGCTGTTTTTT